One sample yielded the 26 T cell receptor beta chains listed below, sequenced in a study of T cell changes during pregnancy in multiple sclerosis (dated by TCRdb to about 2019). Library creation used the immunoSEQ multiplex PCR assay. Not all clones reach the TCRdb copy of this immuneACCESS table, which keeps in-frame sequences only. Checked studies attribute under half of the gap to unresolved V genes and leave the rest unexplained. The sample table shows over 90,000 clones, and approximately 93% are seen once. The ten largest clones add up to over 0.85% of the sample. Sequenced material: peripheral blood, taken after pregnancy. These receptor sequences come from a female donor with multiple sclerosis, enrolled in a pregnancy study.

J is TRBJ1-1 and V is TRBV7-8; weak D call: TRBD1 (6 bases). V was trimmed by 5 bases and J by 1 base, leaving 11 bases between them. This CDR3 spans 14 amino acids. Germline assignment: CDR1 SGHVS and CDR2 FQNEAQ. This chain's CDR3 is CASSTGTANTEAFF. CDR3 coding DNA: TGTGCCAGCAGCACAGGGACCGCGAACACTGAAGCTTTCTTT.

The chain employs TRBV7-9 and TRBJ2-7; 9 positions match TRBD1. This CDR3 has 17 residues. In germline, CDR1 is SEHNR, CDR2 FQNEAQ (reference sequence). The V and J ends lost 7 bases and 3 bases, in that order; junction bases with no gene match: 16. For the CDR3, the DNA is TGTGCCAGCACCTTGCTACCACCCGGGACAGGGATCTACGAGCAGTACTTC. Translating gives CASTLLPPGTGIYEQYF. Complete variable domain (other parts from reference TRBV7-9 and TRBJ2-7): DTGVSQNPRHKITKRGQNVTFRCDPISEHNRLYWYRQTLGQGPEFLTYFQNEAQLEKSRLLSDRFSAERPKGSFSTLEIQRTEQGDSAMYLCASTLLPPGTGIYEQYFGPGTRLTVT.

This chain connects TRBV25-1 to TRBJ2-5; 9 bases match TRBD1. J was trimmed by 4 bases and V by 6 bases; bases with no gene match: 12. Germline values: CDR1 MGHDK, CDR2 SYGVNS. This CDR3 contains 16 residues. CDR3 nucleotides: TGTGCCAGCAGAACCATACCGGGACAGGGTCCAGAGACCCAGTACTTC. Its translation: CASRTIPGQGPETQYF.

The V gene is TRBV27, the J gene TRBJ2-7; 8 bases align to TRBD2. Germline-derived CDR1 and CDR2 are MNHEY and SMNVEV (reference sequence). The CDR3 has 15 residues. Germline trimming cut 5 bases from V and 3 bases from J; bases unmatched to any gene: 9. CDR3 residues: CASSPGGAGSYEQYF. CDR3 DNA sequence: TGTGCCAGCAGTCCCGGGGGGGCAGGGAGCTACGAGCAGTACTTC.

The chain recombines TRBV30 with TRBJ1-2; D is perhaps TRBD1 (5 bases). The CDR3 loop spans 13 amino acids. CDR1 is GTSNPN and CDR2 is SVGIG in the germline V gene (reference sequence). The germline V and J ends were trimmed by 3 bases and 7 bases, with 15 bases remaining between them. The CDR3 DNA reads TGTGCCTGGAGGCTCCCAGGGTGGAGTGGCTACACCTTC. Translated, it gives CAWRLPGWSGYTF.

The chain couples TRBV6-6 to TRBJ2-1; 8 bases fit TRBD2. CDR3 length equals 15 residues. Per the germline V gene, CDR1 is MNHNY and CDR2 is SVGAGI (reference sequence). V lost 9 bases and J lost 4; bases outside the gene matches: 11. CDR3 region: CASTPGLAGYNEQFF. The CDR3 coding sequence is TGTGCCAGTACTCCAGGGCTAGCGGGTTACAATGAGCAGTTCTTC.

The V call is TRBV6-5, the J call TRBJ2-2, with D tentatively TRBD2 (5 bases). The CDR3 covers 13 residues. Trimming removed 7 bases from V and 6 bases from J, with 12 bases in between. CDR1 and CDR2 (germline): MNHEY, SVGAGI. CDR3 residues: CASTLGLAGELFF. The CDR3 region has the DNA TGTGCCAGCACCTTAGGACTCGCCGGGGAGCTGTTTTTT.

The rearrangement joins TRBV5-1 to TRBJ2-5; tentatively, D is TRBD2 (6 bases). Germline V gene sequence: CDR1 SGHRS, CDR2 YFSETQ. This CDR3 has 15 residues. V was cut by 2 bases and J by 2 bases, with 13 bases left in between. Here the CDR3 reads CASSLSGGKQETQYF. DNA for the CDR3: TGCGCCAGCAGCTTATCTGGCGGGAAACAAGAGACCCAGTACTTC.

This chain links TRBV7-2 with TRBJ1-5, with TRBD1 matching 10 bases. CDR3 length: 17 residues. Unmatched junction bases numbered 9, after V lost 1 base and J lost 6 bases. Germline V lookup: CDR1 SGHTA, CDR2 FQGNSA. The chain's CDR3 is CASSLEVVDRGLQPQHF. The CDR3 DNA sequence: TGTGCCAGCAGCTTAGAAGTGGTCGACAGGGGGCTTCAGCCCCAGCATTTT.

The chain has TRBV11-3 and TRBJ2-2; possibly TRBD1 for D (5 bases). There are 14 residues in the CDR3. Germline V gene lookup returns CDR1 SGHNT and CDR2 YENEEA. Trimming took off 4 bases at V and 4 bases at J, with 10 bases between the two ends. The CDR3: CASSSTGSTGELFF. The CDR3, as DNA: TGTGCCAGCAGCTCTACAGGTTCCACCGGGGAGCTGTTTTTT.

The chain links TRBV28 to TRBJ1-3; possibly TRBD1 for D (6 bases). CDR3 length: 16 residues. Germline loops: CDR1 MDHEN, CDR2 SYDVKM. Trimming left V 8 bases short and J 0 bases short, with 17 bases between. CDR3 bases: TGTGCCAGCGGGGGCCCCAGAGCCCACTCTGGAAACACCATATATTTT. It is translated as CASGGPRAHSGNTIYF. Combining the CDR3 with reference TRBV28 and TRBJ1-3 gives the whole variable domain DVKVTQSSRYLVKRTGEKVFLECVQDMDHENMFWYRQDPGLGLRLIYFSYDVKMKEKGDIPEGYSVSREKKERFSLILESASTNQTSMYLCASGGPRAHSGNTIYFGEGSWLTVV.

The gene calls are TRBV7-8 and TRBJ2-7; 8 nucleotides line up with TRBD2. The germline V gene has CDR1 SGHVS and CDR2 FQNEAQ. The CDR3 covers 16 residues. V was clipped by 4 bases and J by 3 bases; unmatched bases: 11. CDR3 nucleotides: TGTGCCAGCAGCTCCAAGTTAGCGGGACCCGACTACGAGCAGTACTTC. Its translation is CASSSKLAGPDYEQYF.

The chain joins TRBV7-6 to TRBJ2-5; 11 nucleotides align to TRBD2. CDR3 length: 15 amino acids. J gave up 4 bases and V 5 bases, and 6 bases lay outside the gene matches. Per germline, CDR1 SGHVS and CDR2 FNYEAQ. CDR3 in DNA: TGTGCCAGCAGCCCTCTAGCGGGAGGTCTAGAGACCCAGTACTTC. Protein sequence: CASSPLAGGLETQYF.

The gene calls are TRBV6-6 and TRBJ2-1, with TRBD1 matching 7 bases. This CDR3 region has 16 residues. Looked up from germline, CDR1 is MNHNY and CDR2 is SVGAGI (reference sequence). J was trimmed by 7 bases and V by 2 bases; bases with no gene match: 11. CDR3 coding DNA: TGTGCCAGCAGTTACCCGAAGGGGGCTGAGTGGAATGAGCAGTTCTTC. It yields the protein CASSYPKGAEWNEQFF.

The chain recombines TRBV28 with TRBJ2-1, with 8 bases fitting TRBD2. CDR1 and CDR2 from the germline V gene are MDHEN and SYDVKM. The CDR3 runs 16 residues. Losses at the gene ends were 1 base for V and 4 bases for J; bases not matched to a gene: 6. The CDR3 DNA is TGTGCCAGCAGTTTATTTGGTAGCGGGGTTTACAATGAGCAGTTCTTC. Residues: CASSLFGSGVYNEQFF.

The chain recombines TRBV2 with TRBJ2-1, with 13 nucleotides matching TRBD2. With V trimmed by 7 bases and J by 5 bases, 5 bases remained unmatched. Germline assignment: CDR1 SNHLY and CDR2 FYNNEI. The CDR3 runs to 15 residues. DNA for the CDR3: TGTGCCAGCACTCAAGGACTAGCGGGAGACAATGAGCAGTTCTTC. Translation: CASTQGLAGDNEQFF. Full variable domain (remainder filled in from reference TRBV2 and TRBJ2-1): EPEVTQTPSHQVTQMGQEVILRCVPISNHLYFYWYRQILGQKVEFLVSFYNNEISEKSEIFDDQFSVERPDGSNFTLKIRSTKLEDSAMYFCASTQGLAGDNEQFFGPGTRLTVL.

V gene TRBV19 combines with J gene TRBJ1-5; D may be TRBD1 (5 bases). This CDR3 is 16 amino acids long. The V end lost 10 bases, the J end lost 1 base, and 20 bases lay between the germline ends. The germline V gene encodes CDR1 LNHDA and CDR2 SQIVND (reference sequence). CDR3 DNA sequence: TGTGCCACCCTTCGGGGGTCCCGGGAGAGCAATCAGCCCCAGCATTTT. Encoded protein: CATLRGSRESNQPQHF.

This clone was seen once. The chain has TRBV2 and TRBJ2-3, with 9 bases lining up with TRBD2. This CDR3 is 16 amino acids long. Germline V gene data show CDR1 as SNHLY and CDR2 as FYNNEI. V trimming: 7 bases; J trimming: 2 bases; junction bases outside the gene matches: 10. CDR3 DNA sequence: TGTGCCAGCAACCAACTAGCGGGTCGCGACACAGATACGCAGTATTTT. Amino acid sequence: CASNQLAGRDTDTQYF.

The chain employs TRBV5-4 and TRBJ1-2, with a weak D call TRBD1 (6 bases). CDR3 length: 14 amino acids. Trimming shortened V by 2 bases and J by 7 bases, and 15 bases separated the two germline ends. The germline CDR1 and CDR2 sequences are SGHNT and YYREEE (reference sequence). The DNA for the CDR3 is TGTGCCAGCAGCTTTTCGGGACAAAGTATTGGCTACACCTTC. This encodes CASSFSGQSIGYTF.

The rearrangement joins TRBV27 to TRBJ2-1, with D tentatively TRBD1 (5 bases). Germline-derived CDR1 and CDR2 are MNHEY and SMNVEV (reference sequence). The V end was cut by 6 bases, the J end by 11 bases, with 17 bases between. The CDR3 sequence is 13 residues long. In DNA, the CDR3 is TGTGCCAGCAGGCCACCTGGACGGACACAGCAGTTCTTC. It translates to CASRPPGRTQQFF.

This rearrangement joins TRBV2 to TRBJ2-7; 9 bases map to TRBD2. The CDR3 has 17 residues. Germline CDR1 SNHLY, CDR2 FYNNEI. Trimming at V came to 4 bases and at J to 0 bases, leaving 10 bases not matched to a gene. The DNA for the CDR3 is TGTGCCAGCAGTGGCCTGCGAGGGACTAGCAGCTCCTACGAGCAGTACTTC. This gives the protein CASSGLRGTSSSYEQYF.

V gene TRBV5-1 combines with J gene TRBJ2-3, with 12 positions matching TRBD1. V trimming: 3 bases; J trimming: 6 bases; junction bases outside the gene matches: 5. Germline CDR1 is SGHRS and CDR2 is YFSETQ. This CDR3 is built from 15 residues. The CDR3 coding sequence is TGCGCCAGCAGCTCGGGGACAGGGGGCTGGGATACGCAGTATTTT. It specifies CASSSGTGGWDTQYF.

This clone was seen a single time. This chain uses TRBV7-8 with TRBJ2-1; 7 bases agree with TRBD2. J was trimmed by 6 bases and V by 5 bases; bases with no gene match: 13. The CDR3 extends over 16 amino acids. The germline V gene has CDR1 SGHVS and CDR2 FQNEAQ. Here the CDR3 reads CASSTTSVGGPNEQFF. The CDR3 coding sequence is TGTGCCAGCAGCACCACGTCCGTGGGAGGGCCCAATGAGCAGTTCTTC.

CDR3 residues: CASSLAGLHNEQFF. For the CDR3, the DNA is TGTGCCAGCAGCTTAGCGGGACTCCACAATGAGCAGTTCTTC. The genes are TRBV7-7 and TRBJ2-1; D might be TRBD2 (6 bases). Germline assignment: CDR1 SSHAT and CDR2 FNYEAQ (reference sequence). This CDR3 contains 14 residues. V was pared by 0 bases and J by 5 bases, with 8 bases between.

The chain carries TRBV5-4 and TRBJ2-7; D might be TRBD2 (6 bases). Germline V gene data show CDR1 as SGHNT and CDR2 as YYREEE (reference sequence). This CDR3 has 12 amino acids. V shed 3 bases and J shed 6 bases, with 10 bases lying between them. This CDR3 reads CASSSLGGEQYF. The CDR3 DNA is TGTGCCAGCAGCTCCCTCGGGGGCGAGCAGTACTTC.

V is TRBV9 and J is TRBJ1-1; 7 nucleotides agree with TRBD1. V lost 3 bases, J lost 4 bases, and 12 bases stayed unmatched. The CDR3 has 16 residues. Germline V gene lookup returns CDR1 SGDLS and CDR2 YYNGEE. The CDR3 nucleotides are TGTGCCAGCAGCGCTTCCACAGGGGTGATCAGCACTGAAGCTTTCTTT. It codes for CASSASTGVISTEAFF.